This TCR beta chain emerged from a study of cytomegalovirus exposure and HLA in healthy donors. As for this clone: Its specificity is unknown.

Germline V gene data show CDR1 as SGHTA and CDR2 as FQGNSA. CDR3 size: 15 residues. The germline V and J ends were trimmed by 1 base and 0 bases, with 7 bases remaining between them. PCR involved 60 Vbeta and 13 Jbeta primers. The data were produced by immunoSEQ multiplex PCR, yet TCRdb's version contains in-frame clones alone and is incomplete. The profile shows some 66,000 clones, over 70% of them singletons. Study findings and constraints: In an earlier analysis, about 87% or about 30%: the productive usage of most TCR beta V segments. The authors assumed roughly uniform sequencing depth across donors for presence/absence analyses. TCR sequences were mostly rare, though some public TCRs occurred in many donors.

Sequencing was carried out using PBMCs. The TCR sequence derives from a man between 60 and 70 years old in good health and CMV-seropositive. The J gene is TRBJ1-3, the V gene TRBV7-2, with no clear D. CDR3 coding DNA: TGTGCCAGCAGCTTAGACCAGTTCTCTGGAAACACCATATATTTT. It codes for CASSLDQFSGNTIYF. The full variable domain, completed using reference TRBV7-2 and TRBJ1-3, is GAGVSQSPSNKVTEKGKDVELRCDPISGHTALYWYRQSLGQGLEFLIYFQGNSAPDKSGLPSDRFSAERTGGSVSTLTIQRTQQEDSAVYLCASSLDQFSGNTIYFGEGSWLTVV.